Following are 22 T cell receptor beta chains from one sample sequenced in a study of T cell responses to AZD1222 COVID-19 vaccine. Sequencing used immunoSEQ multiplex PCR; TCRdb keeps in-frame clones, though not all of them. The sample shows under 200,000 clones, around 94% of them seen only once. Sequencing was performed on peripheral blood, taken 28 days after the second dose of the MenACWY control vaccine. Receptor source: an adult who received the MenACWY meningococcal vaccine as a control.

The chain joins TRBV6-6 to TRBJ1-2, with TRBD1 as a possible D gene (5 bases). Germline V CDR1 and CDR2: MNHNY, SVGAGI (reference sequence). The CDR3 runs 15 residues. V gave up 2 bases and J gave up 3 bases, with 13 bases separating them. The CDR3 sequence: CASSYDRVRDYGYTF. Here the CDR3 DNA reads TGTGCCAGCAGTTACGACAGAGTTAGGGACTATGGCTACACCTTC.

The CDR3 nucleotides read TGTGCCACCAGTGAAAGTCCACTGAACTATGGCTACACCTTC. Protein: CATSESPLNYGYTF. The chain employs TRBV24-1 and TRBJ1-2; D gene uncertain. Germline values: CDR1 KGHDR, CDR2 SFDVKD. Trimming took 4 bases from V and 2 from J, leaving 10 bases between them. There are 14 residues in the CDR3.

CDR3: CASSRDRASYEQYF. DNA for the CDR3: TGTGCCAGCAGCCGGGACAGGGCATCCTACGAGCAGTACTTC. The chain links TRBV5-8 to TRBJ2-7; the match to TRBD1 covers 9 bases. The junction had 3 bases not matched to a gene; V was cut back by 4 bases and J by 1 base. Germline-derived CDR1 and CDR2 are SGHTS and YDEGEE. CDR3 length: 14 residues.

This clone was found a few times. The chain carries TRBV30 and TRBJ1-1; the D is unclear. The CDR3 loop spans 13 amino acids. The V end lost 2 bases, the J end lost 1 base, and 8 bases lay between the germline ends. The germline V gene encodes CDR1 GTSNPN and CDR2 SVGIG (reference sequence). The CDR3 reads CAWSNRGNTEAFF. CDR3 coding DNA: TGTGCCTGGAGTAACAGAGGGAACACTGAAGCTTTCTTT. The entire variable domain, with the rest obtained from reference TRBV30 and TRBJ1-1, is as follows: SQTIHQWPATLVQPVGSPLSLECTVEGTSNPNLYWYRQAAGRGLQLLFYSVGIGQISSEVPQNLSASRPQDRQFILSSKKLLLSDSGFYLCAWSNRGNTEAFFGQGTRLTVV.

The genes are TRBV6-5 and TRBJ1-4; TRBD1 aligns across 7 bases. The CDR3 is 14 amino acids. Germline CDR1 is MNHEY and CDR2 is SVGAGI. After removal of 10 bases from V and 4 bases from J, the junction contained 9 bases not matched to a gene. This CDR3 is CATQFRDSNEKLFF. DNA of the CDR3: TGTGCCACACAATTCCGGGACAGTAATGAAAAACTGTTTTTT.

This chain joins TRBV28 and TRBJ2-7; D gene uncertain. This CDR3 comprises 16 residues. Germline CDR1 MDHEN, CDR2 SYDVKM. Trimming left V 4 bases short and J 2 bases short, with 18 bases between. CDR3 sequence reads: CASSYNDWQTTYEQYF. In DNA, the CDR3 is TGTGCCAGCAGTTACAACGACTGGCAGACCACCTACGAGCAGTACTTC.

The J gene is TRBJ2-4, the V gene TRBV28; maybe TRBD1 (5 bases). CDR1 is MDHEN and CDR2 is SYDVKM in the germline V gene. This CDR3 contains 19 residues. V was trimmed by 3 bases and J by 0 bases, leaving 21 bases between them. CDR3 amino acids: CASSFSSLTASLAKNIQYF. As DNA, the CDR3 is TGTGCCAGCAGTTTTTCCTCGTTGACAGCCAGCCTAGCCAAAAACATTCAGTACTTC.

The genes are TRBV3-1 (or the pseudogene TRBV3-2) and TRBJ2-1; no clear D gene. V shed 1 base and J shed 0 bases, with 10 bases lying between them. There are 16 residues in the CDR3. From germline, CDR1 is LGHDT and CDR2 YNNKEL (reference sequence). The CDR3 region is CASSQVPQSSYNEQFF. CDR3 DNA sequence: TGTGCCAGCAGCCAAGTCCCGCAGAGCTCCTACAATGAGCAGTTCTTC.

This rearrangement joins TRBV27 to TRBJ1-2, with a tentative D call TRBD1 (5 bases). Germline CDR1 is MNHEY and CDR2 is SMNVEV (reference sequence). The CDR3 has 14 residues. V was shortened by 0 bases and J by 5 bases, with 10 bases between the two germline ends. CDR3 sequence (DNA): TGTGCCAGCAGTTTATCGGCAGGGTTATATGGCTACACCTTC. The encoded protein is CASSLSAGLYGYTF.

The chain has TRBV19 and TRBJ1-4; no clear D gene. The CDR3 is 11 amino acids. V was shortened by 3 bases and J by 7 bases, with 3 bases between the two germline ends. The germline gives CDR1 LNHDA, CDR2 SQIVND (reference sequence). Here the CDR3 reads CASSMAEKLFF. CDR3 DNA sequence: TGTGCCAGTAGTATGGCTGAAAAACTGTTTTTT.

This rearrangement joins TRBV6-6 to TRBJ2-7; D is ambiguous. CDR3 length: 14 amino acids. Trimming stripped 5 bases from V and 9 bases from J, with 20 bases between. Germline assignment: CDR1 MNHNY and CDR2 SVGAGI (reference sequence). The CDR3 nucleotides are TGTGCCAGCAGTCCCTCTTCGACCCGAATTGTGCAGTACTTC. Protein sequence: CASSPSSTRIVQYF.

This chain uses TRBV9 with TRBJ2-3; TRBD2 is a possible D gene (5 bases). This CDR3 region has 14 residues. V lost 3 bases and J 0 bases, leaving 8 bases between the germline ends. CDR1 is SGDLS, CDR2 YYNGEE, per germline. CDR3 protein: CASSDGGSTDTQYF. DNA of the CDR3: TGTGCCAGCAGCGATGGCGGGAGCACAGATACGCAGTATTTT.

A note on this clone: Other DNA variants within this sample encode the same CDR3. The V gene is TRBV15, the J gene TRBJ2-5; a weak D match, TRBD2 (5 bases). Germline V gene data show CDR1 as LNHNV and CDR2 as YYDKDF (reference sequence). The CDR3 sequence is 15 residues long. V was trimmed by 0 bases and J by 2 bases, leaving 10 bases between them. The CDR3 is CATSRDRGIQETQYF. DNA for the CDR3: TGTGCCACCAGCAGAGATCGGGGTATTCAAGAGACCCAGTACTTC.

This chain joins TRBV5-1 and TRBJ1-1; 8 bases are a match to TRBD1. Per the germline V gene, CDR1 is SGHRS and CDR2 is YFSETQ. The CDR3 runs 15 residues. With 4 bases clipped from V and 1 base from J, the junction kept 6 bases outside the gene matches. Here the CDR3 DNA reads TGCGCCAGCAGCCACACCGGGACAGGGAACACTGAAGCTTTCTTT. It yields the protein CASSHTGTGNTEAFF. Complete variable domain (other parts from reference TRBV5-1 and TRBJ1-1): KAGVTQTPRYLIKTRGQQVTLSCSPISGHRSVSWYQQTPGQGLQFLFEYFSETQRNKGNFPGRFSGRQFSNSRSEMNVSTLELGDSALYLCASSHTGTGNTEAFFGQGTRLTVV.

The chain employs TRBV6-5 and TRBJ1-3; D possibly corresponds to TRBD1 (5 bases). CDR3 length equals 16 residues. Germline values: CDR1 MNHEY, CDR2 SVGAGI. V was cut by 0 bases and J by 4 bases, with 13 bases left in between. As DNA, the CDR3 is TGTGCCAGCAGTTACTCCATCAGGGTTCCAGGAAACACCATATATTTT. It codes for CASSYSIRVPGNTIYF.

The V gene is TRBV28, the J gene TRBJ2-7; 7 nucleotides match TRBD1. The CDR3 runs to 14 residues. With V trimmed by 2 bases and J by 3 bases, 4 bases remained unmatched. Germline V gives CDR1 MDHEN, CDR2 SYDVKM. The CDR3 is CASSLRQGFYEQYF. CDR3 sequence (DNA): TGTGCCAGCAGTTTACGACAGGGATTCTACGAGCAGTACTTC. The full variable domain, with the rest looked up from reference TRBV28 and TRBJ2-7, is DVKVTQSSRYLVKRTGEKVFLECVQDMDHENMFWYRQDPGLGLRLIYFSYDVKMKEKGDIPEGYSVSREKKERFSLILESASTNQTSMYLCASSLRQGFYEQYFGPGTRLTVT.

This sequence joins TRBV27 and TRBJ1-2; perhaps TRBD1 as D (6 bases). V lost 9 bases, J lost 1 base, and 12 bases lay in between. The germline gives CDR1 MNHEY, CDR2 SMNVEV (reference sequence). CDR3 size: 13 residues. CDR3 sequence: CASMDSSNYGYTF. In DNA form, the CDR3 reads TGTGCCAGTATGGACAGCAGTAACTATGGCTACACCTTC.

This chain uses TRBV7-2 with TRBJ2-7; 10 positions match TRBD2. Trimming took 2 bases from V and 5 from J; bases not matched to a gene: 3. CDR1 SGHTA and CDR2 FQGNSA come from the germline V gene. The CDR3 loop spans 14 amino acids. CDR3 sequence: CASSLSGRAHEQYF. Here the CDR3 DNA reads TGTGCCAGCAGCTTAAGCGGGAGGGCCCACGAGCAGTACTTC.

The chain joins TRBV19 to TRBJ1-5, with 7 nucleotides matching TRBD1. The CDR3 extends over 14 amino acids. The ends lost 9 bases at V and 9 bases at J; junction bases unmatched: 14. CDR1 is LNHDA, CDR2 SQIVND, per germline (reference sequence). For the CDR3, the DNA is TGTGCCAGCAGAGCGGCAGGGGGTGGGTGGCCCCAGCATTTT. Encoded protein: CASRAAGGGWPQHF.

This clone was picked up one time. This chain connects TRBV27 to TRBJ2-3; the D gene is possibly TRBD1 (6 bases). Germline CDR1 and CDR2: MNHEY and SMNVEV (reference sequence). Trimming took 8 bases from V and 2 from J, leaving 11 bases between them. The CDR3 spans 13 residues. The CDR3 here is CASRRTATDTQYF. In DNA, the CDR3 is TGTGCCAGCCGCCGGACAGCCACAGATACGCAGTATTTT.

V usage is TRBV9 and J usage is TRBJ2-3; D possibly corresponds to TRBD1 (6 bases). Between the trimmed V and J ends, which lost 2 bases and 6 bases, there was a span of 16 bases. CDR1 and CDR2 from the germline V gene are SGDLS and YYNGEE. This CDR3 region has 15 residues. The CDR3 DNA follows: TGTGCCAGCAGCGTTAGAAGAGGGGGTGGGGATACGCAGTATTTT. Its protein product is CASSVRRGGGDTQYF.

The rearrangement links TRBV5-1 to TRBJ1-6; D is uncertain. Germline V lookup: CDR1 SGHRS, CDR2 YFSETQ. The CDR3 totals 12 residues. The V and J ends lost 0 bases and 8 bases respectively, with 3 bases between them. CDR3 loop: CASSLGDSPLHF. The CDR3 DNA follows: TGCGCCAGCAGCTTGGGGGATTCACCCCTCCACTTT.